This entry lists 4 T cell receptor beta chains sequenced from one sample in a study of long-term antiretroviral therapy in people with HIV. The libraries were made with immunoSEQ v3.0 at survey level. Clones were sequenced by immunoSEQ multiplex PCR, and TCRdb holds only the in-frame ones, with some missing. The sample consists of 20,000 to 25,000 clones, 85% to 90% of them appearing once. Sequenced material: unsorted PBMCs, taken 1.9 years after starting antiretroviral therapy. The receptors here all came from a young woman with HIV.

The rearrangement links TRBV7-9 to TRBJ2-1; D possibly corresponds to TRBD1 (6 bases). The CDR3 is 12 residues long. Germline values: CDR1 SEHNR, CDR2 FQNEAQ (reference sequence). Trimming cost V 5 bases and J 6 bases, with 8 bases left between them. The CDR3 DNA sequence: TGTGCCAGCAGCGGACAGATCAATGAGCAGTTCTTC. Translated: CASSGQINEQFF.

CDR3 loop: CAWSLAGNSGNTIYF. CDR3 bases: TGTGCCTGGAGCCTCGCGGGGAACTCTGGAAACACCATATATTTT. V gene TRBV30 combines with J gene TRBJ1-3; no reliable D call. The CDR3 contains 15 residues. V lost 3 bases and J lost 0, with 12 bases in between. Per the germline V gene, CDR1 is GTSNPN and CDR2 is SVGIG (reference sequence).

This chain uses TRBV12-5 with TRBJ1-4; 9 bases fit TRBD1. CDR1 LGHNT and CDR2 FRNRAP come from the germline V gene. This CDR3 contains 15 residues. V gave up 2 bases and J gave up 8 bases; unmatched junction bases: 6. The CDR3 loop reads CASGLTPGTGEKLFF. Written as DNA, the CDR3 is TGTGCTAGTGGTTTGACACCCGGGACAGGGGAAAAACTGTTTTTT.

The chain joins TRBV5-1 to TRBJ1-4, with D unresolved. V was clipped by 4 bases and J by 6 bases, with 19 bases between them. The CDR3 length is 16 residues. The germline CDR1 and CDR2 sequences are SGHRS and YFSETQ. DNA for the CDR3: TGCGCCAGCAGCCGCGACTATGGATCCTGGGATGAAAAACTGTTTTTT. Translated: CASSRDYGSWDEKLFF.